Each of the 27 T cell receptor beta chains below was sequenced from the same sample in a study of shared clonotypes between healthy human individuals (dated by TCRdb to 2018 to 2020). Libraries came from the immunoSEQ multiplex PCR assay. Held by TCRdb, this immuneACCESS table contains in-frame sequences only and omits some clones. Under half of the omission traces to an unresolved V gene where checked; the cause of the rest is unknown. This sample comprises about 2.2 million clones, over 85% of them detected only once. The top ten clonotypes cover approximately 1.6% of the sample. For the CD8 naive samples, CD45RO-negative cells were positively selected for CCR7, yielding a CD45RA+CCR7+ population from which TemRA cells were excluded. Sequenced input: naive CD8+ T cells from PBMCs. The cell subset or site label, read with the paper, signifies: CD45RA+CCR7+. These receptors all come from a man younger than 35 in good health. Some clones in this sample may be carry-over from other donors' samples.

The chain couples TRBV13 to TRBJ2-2; 7 bases align to TRBD1. Per the germline V gene, CDR1 is PRHDT and CDR2 is FYEKMQ (reference sequence). This CDR3 region has 16 residues. The J segment lost 0 bases and the V segment lost 5 bases, leaving 6 bases of the junction unmatched. CDR3 region: CASSPRTGANTGELFF. The CDR3 nucleotides read TGTGCCAGCAGCCCTAGGACAGGAGCGAACACCGGGGAGCTGTTTTTT.

This rearrangement joins TRBV6-6 to TRBJ2-3; 8 bases are shared with TRBD1. This CDR3 has 15 amino acids. Germline V lookup: CDR1 MNHNY, CDR2 SVGAGI (reference sequence). J gave up 3 bases and V 5 bases, and 7 bases lay outside the gene matches. CDR3 sequence: CASSPETGVTDTQYF. CDR3 coding DNA: TGTGCCAGCAGTCCCGAGACAGGGGTAACAGATACGCAGTATTTT.

The rearrangement joins TRBV29-1 to TRBJ1-1; D perhaps matches TRBD1 (5 bases). The germline V and J ends were trimmed by 7 bases and 4 bases, with 22 bases remaining between them. Germline V gene sequence: CDR1 SQVTM, CDR2 ANQGSEA. The CDR3 is 15 residues long. CDR3 sequence reads: CSARGGRVQGTEAFF. The CDR3 bases are TGCAGCGCCCGGGGGGGTCGGGTTCAGGGCACTGAAGCTTTCTTT.

DNA of the CDR3: TGCGCCAGCAGCCAAGGGAGAGGTGGCTCCTACGAGCAGTACTTC. Translated: CASSQGRGGSYEQYF. V and J are TRBV4-1 and TRBJ2-7; no reliable D call. Trimming removed 1 base at V and 0 bases at J, with 10 bases between. Germline assignment: CDR1 MGHRA and CDR2 YSYEKL. This CDR3 is built from 15 residues.

The chain links TRBV27 to TRBJ2-2; D is unresolved. CDR3 size: 15 residues. Looked up from germline, CDR1 is MNHEY and CDR2 is SMNVEV (reference sequence). Trimming cost V 2 bases and J 0 bases, with 7 bases left between them. The CDR3 DNA reads as TGTGCCAGCAGTTTAGAGCTAGCGAACACCGGGGAGCTGTTTTTT. Translating gives CASSLELANTGELFF.

A word on this clone: This same CDR3 is encoded by further DNA sequences in the sample. J is TRBJ2-2 and V is TRBV6-1; D not resolved. The CDR3 has 10 residues. Per germline, CDR1 MNHNS and CDR2 SASEGT. V dropped 6 bases and J dropped 4 bases, with 0 bases sitting between them. DNA of the CDR3: TGTGCCAGCAGCACCGGGGAGCTGTTTTTT. Amino acid sequence: CASSTGELFF.

The chain links TRBV4-2 to TRBJ2-5; D possibly corresponds to TRBD2 (5 bases). CDR3 length equals 12 residues. V gave up 10 bases and J gave up 7 bases, with 16 bases separating them. From germline, CDR1 is LGHNA and CDR2 YNFKEQ. This CDR3 is CAMLSGGGTQYF. Here the CDR3 DNA reads TGTGCCATGCTAAGCGGTGGTGGGACCCAGTACTTC.

This clone was observed a few times. This rearrangement joins TRBV6-1 to TRBJ1-5; 8 bases line up with TRBD1. The germline V gene has CDR1 MNHNS and CDR2 SASEGT. This CDR3 contains 16 residues. V shed 4 bases, J shed 0 bases, and the junction held 5 bases outside the gene matches. CDR3 residues: CASSGGTGHSNQPQHF. In DNA, the CDR3 is TGTGCCAGCAGTGGGGGGACAGGCCATAGCAATCAGCCCCAGCATTTT.

Concerning this clone: The same CDR3 is also encoded by other DNA sequences in this sample. The chain carries TRBV14 and TRBJ2-5, with D possibly being TRBD1 or TRBD2 (5 bases each). The CDR3 covers 13 residues. Trimming cost V 2 bases and J 5 bases, with 9 bases left between them. The germline CDR1 and CDR2 sequences are SGHDN and FVKESK. CDR3 in amino acids: CASSQRGEETQYF. The CDR3 DNA is TGTGCCAGCAGCCAAAGAGGGGAGGAGACCCAGTACTTC. Looking up the rest from reference TRBV14 and TRBJ2-5 gives the full variable domain: EAGVTQFPSHSVIEKGQTVTLRCDPISGHDNLYWYRRVMGKEIKFLLHFVKESKQDESGMPNNRFLAERTGGTYSTLKVQPAELEDSGVYFCASSQRGEETQYFGPGTRLLVL.

The chain carries TRBV6-1 and TRBJ1-5; possible D gene TRBD1, 5 bases. This CDR3 contains 13 residues. The V end was cut by 10 bases, the J end by 6 bases, with 16 bases between. The V gene's germline CDR1 is MNHNS and CDR2 SASEGT. CDR3 DNA sequence: TGTGCCATAGCGGGATTTAGGGGTCAGCCCCAGCATTTT. It is translated as CAIAGFRGQPQHF.

CDR3 nucleotides: TGTGCCACCAGCCCTAGACGGACCTACGAGCAGTACTTC. It translates to CATSPRRTYEQYF. This chain uses TRBV15 with TRBJ2-7; the D is unclear. CDR1 is LNHNV, CDR2 YYDKDF, per germline (reference sequence). V was clipped by 5 bases and J by 2 bases, with 10 bases between them. The CDR3 runs to 13 residues. Variable domain in full (rest from reference TRBV15 and TRBJ2-7): DAMVIQNPRYQVTQFGKPVTLSCSQTLNHNVMYWYQQKSSQAPKLLFHYYDKDFNNEADTPDNFQSRRPNTSFCFLDIRSPGLGDTAMYLCATSPRRTYEQYFGPGTRLTVT.

The rearrangement joins TRBV5-1 to TRBJ2-2, with D unclear. Deletions cut 0 bases from V and 2 bases from J, with 14 bases between. Germline V gives CDR1 SGHRS, CDR2 YFSETQ. The CDR3 contains 17 residues. The CDR3 DNA reads TGCGCCAGCAGCTTGGCGGCAGAGAAAATTAACACCGGGGAGCTGTTTTTT. Residues: CASSLAAEKINTGELFF.

This clone was detected a few times. The rearrangement links TRBV19 to TRBJ1-1; 7 nucleotides match TRBD1. Trimming took 7 bases from V and 0 from J; bases not matched to a gene: 8. This CDR3 contains 15 residues. Germline CDR1 reads LNHDA; CDR2 reads SQIVND (reference sequence). As DNA, the CDR3 is TGTGCCAGTATTGGGACAGTCGCCCTGAACACTGAAGCTTTCTTT. Translating gives CASIGTVALNTEAFF. The full variable domain, in which reference TRBV19 and TRBJ1-1 provide the parts outside the CDR3, is DGGITQSPKYLFRKEGQNVTLSCEQNLNHDAMYWYRQDPGQGLRLIYYSQIVNDFQKGDIAEGYSVSREKKESFPLTVTSAQKNPTAFYLCASIGTVALNTEAFFGQGTRLTVV.

V usage is TRBV7-9 and J usage is TRBJ2-1; 12 positions match TRBD2. With 6 bases clipped from V and 1 base from J, the junction kept 1 base outside the gene matches. Germline V gene sequence: CDR1 SEHNR, CDR2 FQNEAQ (reference sequence). The CDR3 covers 15 residues. The CDR3 region is CASRGLAGSYNEQFF. The CDR3 region has the DNA TGTGCCAGCAGGGGACTAGCGGGTTCCTACAATGAGCAGTTCTTC.

The J gene is TRBJ2-7, the V gene TRBV27; D not certain. V was pared by 4 bases and J by 4 bases, with 17 bases between. Germline CDR1 and CDR2: MNHEY and SMNVEV (reference sequence). The CDR3 spans 15 residues. CDR3 amino acids: CASSYGSDPFYEQYF. CDR3 DNA: TGTGCCAGCAGTTACGGTTCCGATCCGTTTTACGAGCAGTACTTC.

This clone was seen a single time. This chain connects TRBV6-6 to TRBJ2-1; 7 bases map to TRBD2. V trimming: 5 bases; J trimming: 8 bases; junction bases outside the gene matches: 6. CDR1 and CDR2 from the germline V gene are MNHNY and SVGAGI (reference sequence). The CDR3 sequence is 13 residues long. CDR3 DNA: TGTGCCAGCAGTCTGACTAGCTTGGATGAGCAGTTCTTC. It encodes CASSLTSLDEQFF.

This chain joins TRBV6-5 and TRBJ2-6; D remains ambiguous. V was trimmed by 3 bases and J by 4 bases, leaving 10 bases between them. The CDR3 sequence is 15 residues long. Germline V gene data show CDR1 as MNHEY and CDR2 as SVGAGI. The DNA of the CDR3 is TGTGCCAGCAGTTATTACGTCGCCGGGGCCAACGTCCTGACTTTC. Amino acids: CASSYYVAGANVLTF.

The chain links TRBV9 to TRBJ2-7, with D tentatively TRBD1 or TRBD2 (5 bases each). The CDR3 contains 14 residues. Per germline, CDR1 SGDLS and CDR2 YYNGEE. V lost 0 bases, J lost 7 bases, and 14 bases lay in between. The CDR3 DNA reads as TGTGCCAGCAGCGTAGAAGGGGACCACCAGGAGCAGTACTTC. This codes for CASSVEGDHQEQYF.

The V call is TRBV6-5, the J call TRBJ2-3, with a tentative D call TRBD2 (6 bases). The V gene's germline CDR1 is MNHEY and CDR2 SVGAGI. The ends were cut back, 2 bases at V and 6 bases at J, with 15 bases in the middle. The CDR3 sequence is 15 residues long. CDR3 bases: TGTGCCAGCAGTTACCTAGCGAACGCGGCGGATACGCAGTATTTT. Translating gives CASSYLANAADTQYF.

The chain couples TRBV5-1 to TRBJ2-1, with 8 positions matching TRBD1. This CDR3 has 15 residues. Losses at the gene ends were 4 bases for V and 6 bases for J; bases not matched to a gene: 9. The germline V gene encodes CDR1 SGHRS and CDR2 YFSETQ. Written as DNA, the CDR3 is TGCGCCAGCAGCACGACAGGGGTTGAGGTCAATGAGCAGTTCTTC. This sequence encodes CASSTTGVEVNEQFF.

The CDR3 coding sequence is TGTGCCAGCAGCGTAGGAGGAGTCGGGGGACTCTACGAGCAGTACTTC. This encodes CASSVGGVGGLYEQYF. The rearrangement links TRBV9 to TRBJ2-7, with D tentatively TRBD2 (6 bases). The CDR3 covers 16 residues. The V end was cut by 0 bases, the J end by 3 bases, with 16 bases between. Germline V lookup: CDR1 SGDLS, CDR2 YYNGEE.

This sequence joins TRBV7-2 and TRBJ2-2, with TRBD2 matching over 11 bases. The germline gives CDR1 SGHTA, CDR2 FQGNSA. This CDR3 comprises 15 residues. V shed 4 bases and J 5 bases; nucleotides not matched to a gene: 3. CDR3 amino acids: CASSSWTSGTGELFF. In nucleotides, the CDR3 is TGTGCCAGCAGCTCGTGGACTAGCGGGACCGGGGAGCTGTTTTTT.

This clone was seen only once. The V and J genes are TRBV10-3 and TRBJ1-2, with D hard to call. V dropped 0 bases and J dropped 8 bases, with 10 bases sitting between them. The CDR3 totals 13 residues. Germline CDR1 is ENHRY and CDR2 is SYGVKD. The DNA of the CDR3 is TGTGCCATCAGTGAGTCGGTCCATAGGGGCTACACCTTC. Translating it yields CAISESVHRGYTF.

The V call is TRBV2, the J call TRBJ2-7; either TRBD1 or TRBD2 may fit D (6 bases each). Germline V lookup: CDR1 SNHLY, CDR2 FYNNEI. CDR3 length: 12 amino acids. Trimming cost V 6 bases and J 6 bases, with 12 bases left between them. The CDR3 sequence: CASSSGGLEQYF. CDR3 nucleotides: TGTGCCAGCAGCTCTGGGGGGCTCGAGCAGTACTTC.

For the CDR3, the DNA is TGCGCCAGCAGCTGGGGTAGCGGGTTCGAGCAGTTCTTC. Translation gives CASSWGSGFEQFF. V and J are TRBV5-1 and TRBJ2-1; TRBD2 aligns across 7 bases. The CDR3 sequence is 13 residues long. Looked up from germline, CDR1 is SGHRS and CDR2 is YFSETQ. V was pared by 3 bases and J by 10 bases, with 7 bases of the junction left unmatched.

Only one count was recorded for this clone. The chain is built from TRBV5-4 and TRBJ1-3; D remains ambiguous. With 0 bases removed from V and 7 bases from J, the gap between germline ends came to 8 bases. Germline CDR1 is SGHNT and CDR2 is YYREEE (reference sequence). The CDR3 consists of 13 residues. CDR3 loop: CASSLGNPNTIYF. The CDR3 nucleotides read TGTGCCAGCAGCTTGGGGAACCCGAACACCATATATTTT.

The chain carries TRBV18 and TRBJ2-2; TRBD1 aligns across 7 bases. Germline V lookup: CDR1 KGHSH, CDR2 LQKENI. V shed 5 bases, J shed 3 bases, and the junction held 9 bases outside the gene matches. The CDR3 is 16 residues long. The CDR3: CASSDRTGQDTGELFF. CDR3 DNA: TGTGCCAGCTCAGACAGGACAGGTCAGGACACCGGGGAGCTGTTTTTT.